This TCR beta chain comes out of a study of blood T cell repertoires in COVID-19. This table comes from immunoSEQ multiplex PCR, and its TCRdb copy is limited to in-frame clones, with some not included. The sample yields some 370,000 clones, 80% to 90% seen once. This TCR was sampled from a woman between 25 and 40 years old with COVID-19, enrolled during active disease. The sample was peripheral blood.

CDR3 in amino acids: CATSREGGGDTQYF. The CDR3 DNA is TGTGCCACCAGCAGAGAAGGGGGAGGGGATACGCAGTATTTT. This chain connects TRBV15 to TRBJ2-3; D is possibly TRBD2 (7 bases). The CDR3 extends over 14 amino acids. In germline, CDR1 is LNHNV, CDR2 YYDKDF (reference sequence). V was cut by 0 bases and J by 6 bases, with 10 bases left in between.